This entry concerns a single T cell receptor beta chain. What it binds is not known. Survey-level TCR-beta sequencing used DNA from CEF-cultured naive and memory CD4+ T cells. Assay used: immunoSEQ multiplex PCR; TCRdb lists only in-frame clones, some missing. The repertoire consists of about 47,000 clones, with around 79% occurring once and the leading ten covering about 1.5%. The record originates from a study of CD4 T cells in relation to SARS-CoV-2 and coronaviruses. Across the whole study: The HLA restriction of the shared crossreactive spike epitopes was mapped. The study's findings and limits: Each donor contributed either pre-pandemic or post-infection samples, not both.

Unmatched junction bases numbered 1, after V lost 1 base and J lost 4 bases. Germline lookup yields CDR1 SGHTA and CDR2 FQGNSA. This CDR3 spans 16 amino acids. Sequencing was done on a sample of naive CD4+ T cells from PBMCs, cultured in vitro. Subset indicated: naive CD4+ T cells isolated by negative enrichment. V is TRBV7-2 and J is TRBJ2-2; TRBD2 matches at 12 bases. This clonotype was sampled from an adult with COVID-19. Here the CDR3 reads CASSLGTSGTTGELFF. The CDR3 DNA reads as TGTGCCAGCAGCTTAGGGACTAGCGGGACCACCGGGGAGCTGTTTTTT.